This is a list of T cell receptor beta chains from one sample in a study of shared clonotypes between healthy human individuals. The protocol was immunoSEQ multiplex PCR, while the TCRdb copy is restricted to in-frame clones and leaves out a portion. The table includes hundreds of thousands of clones, roughly 94% detected once. The specimen sequenced was naive CD8+ T cells sorted from blood. These receptors originate from a man aged 30 to 45 in good health. CDR3s leave out the opening cysteine and the closing phenylalanine or tryptophan. Each record gives: D gene, J gene, clone size, V gene, CDR3 protein. D genes are given only for firm matches. Part of the rows lack a size; the others show once, few, many or a class for expanded clones.

- TRBJ2-7 few TRBV5-1 ASSFLWEDPLYEQY
- TRBJ2-1 - TRBV4-1 ASSQAPGPDEQF
- TRBJ2-1 once TRBV6-9 ASNPSYNEQF
- TRBJ2-5 - TRBV7-9 ASSLADGSGQETQY
TRBD2 TRBJ2-1 once TRBV9 ASSVDTPRLAGEVNEQF
TRBD1 TRBJ2-1 - TRBV7-2 ASSRDRAPYNEQF
- TRBJ2-5 - TRBV9 ASSATGLWETQY
- TRBJ2-7 - TRBV11-3 ASSSGVSYEQY
- TRBJ2-1 - TRBV4-1 ASSQVHRDYNEQF
TRBD1 TRBJ2-5 - TRBV13 ASSLLTGEETQY
- TRBJ2-2 once TRBV27 ASSDLAVRSPGELF
TRBD2 TRBJ2-7 few TRBV6-1 ASSAGLAGYEQY
- TRBJ2-7 once TRBV9 ASSPTGTGREQY
- TRBJ2-5 - TRBV11-2 ASSLAYPRPQGQETQY
- TRBJ1-5 - TRBV15 ATSRTQLGREVRQPQH
TRBD1 TRBJ2-1 - TRBV7-2 ASSPIDRAYNEQF
TRBD2 TRBJ2-3 - TRBV7-9 ASSLGLAGGTDTQY
TRBD2 TRBJ2-3 - TRBV14 ASSHASGRDTQY
- TRBJ1-5 - TRBV7-9 ASSYGGDQPQH
TRBD2 TRBJ2-7 few TRBV10-3 ATLTGTSGYEQY
- TRBJ2-7 - TRBV4-3 ASSQDASPRYEQY
TRBD1 TRBJ2-1 - TRBV27 ASSPGTGGNEQF
TRBD2 TRBJ2-1 - TRBV7-9 ASSLLAGERRNEQF